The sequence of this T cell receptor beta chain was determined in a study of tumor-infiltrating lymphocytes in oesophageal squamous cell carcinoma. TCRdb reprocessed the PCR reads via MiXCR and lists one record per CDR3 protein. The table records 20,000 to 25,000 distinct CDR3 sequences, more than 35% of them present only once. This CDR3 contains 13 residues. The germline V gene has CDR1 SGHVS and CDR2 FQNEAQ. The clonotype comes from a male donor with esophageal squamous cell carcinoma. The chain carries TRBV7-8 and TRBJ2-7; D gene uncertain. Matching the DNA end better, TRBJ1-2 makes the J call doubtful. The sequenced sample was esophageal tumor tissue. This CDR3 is CASSLALDYGYTF. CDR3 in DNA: TGTGCCAGCAGCTTAGCCTTGGACTATGGCTACACCTTC.